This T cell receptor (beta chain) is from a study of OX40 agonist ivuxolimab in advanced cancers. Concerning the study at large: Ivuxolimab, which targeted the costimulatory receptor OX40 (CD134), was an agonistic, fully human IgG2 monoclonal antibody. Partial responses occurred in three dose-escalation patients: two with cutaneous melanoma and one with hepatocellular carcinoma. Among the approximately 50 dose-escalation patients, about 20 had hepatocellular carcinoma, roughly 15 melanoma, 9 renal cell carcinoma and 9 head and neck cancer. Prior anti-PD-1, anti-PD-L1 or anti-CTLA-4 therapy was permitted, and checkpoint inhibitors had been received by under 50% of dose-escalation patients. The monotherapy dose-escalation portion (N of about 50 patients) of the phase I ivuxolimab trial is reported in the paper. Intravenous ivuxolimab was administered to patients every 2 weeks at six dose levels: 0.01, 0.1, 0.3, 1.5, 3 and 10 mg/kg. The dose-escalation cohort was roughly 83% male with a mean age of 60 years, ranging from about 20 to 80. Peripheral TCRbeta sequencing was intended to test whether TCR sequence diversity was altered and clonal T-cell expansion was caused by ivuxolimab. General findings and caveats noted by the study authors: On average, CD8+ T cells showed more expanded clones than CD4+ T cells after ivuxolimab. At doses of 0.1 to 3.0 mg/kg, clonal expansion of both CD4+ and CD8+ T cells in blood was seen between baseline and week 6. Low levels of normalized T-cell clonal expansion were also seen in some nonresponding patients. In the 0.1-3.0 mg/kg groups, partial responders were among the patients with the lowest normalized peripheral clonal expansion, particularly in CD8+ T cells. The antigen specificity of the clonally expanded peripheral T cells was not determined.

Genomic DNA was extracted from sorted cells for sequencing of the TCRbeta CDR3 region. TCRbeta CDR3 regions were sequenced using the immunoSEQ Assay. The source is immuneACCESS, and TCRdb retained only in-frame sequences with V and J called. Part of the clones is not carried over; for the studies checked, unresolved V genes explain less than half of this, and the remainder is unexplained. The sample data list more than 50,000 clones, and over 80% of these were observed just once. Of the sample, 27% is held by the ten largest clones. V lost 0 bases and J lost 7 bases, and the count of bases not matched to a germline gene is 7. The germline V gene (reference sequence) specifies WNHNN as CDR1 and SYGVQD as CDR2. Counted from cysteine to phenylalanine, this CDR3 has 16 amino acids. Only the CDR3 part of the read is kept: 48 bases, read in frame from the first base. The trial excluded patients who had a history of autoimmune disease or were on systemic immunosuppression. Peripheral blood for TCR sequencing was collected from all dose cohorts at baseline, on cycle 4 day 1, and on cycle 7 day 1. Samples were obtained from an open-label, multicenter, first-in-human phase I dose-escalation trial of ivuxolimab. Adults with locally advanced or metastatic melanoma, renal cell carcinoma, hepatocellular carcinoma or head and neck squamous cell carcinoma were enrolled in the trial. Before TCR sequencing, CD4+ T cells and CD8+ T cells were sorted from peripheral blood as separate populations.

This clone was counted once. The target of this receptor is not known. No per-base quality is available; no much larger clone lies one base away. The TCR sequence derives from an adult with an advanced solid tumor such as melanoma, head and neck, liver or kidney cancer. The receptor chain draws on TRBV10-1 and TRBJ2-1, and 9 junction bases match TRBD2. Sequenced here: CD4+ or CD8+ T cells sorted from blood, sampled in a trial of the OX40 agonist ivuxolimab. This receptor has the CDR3 CASSESGSGRRNEQFF. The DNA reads TGCGCCAGCAGTGAGTCGGGTAGCGGGAGACGGAATGAGCAGTTCTTC.